The rows below give T cell receptor beta chains drawn from one sample of a study of identical twins. TCRdb ran MiXCR on the 5' RACE reads and lists one entry per CDR3 protein. The sample records 1.5 million to 2 million distinct CDR3 sequences, 32% being singletons. Specimen: cord blood. The source of these receptors is a newborn girl in good health. Each CDR3 is given with its conserved first and last residue. D genes are given only for firm matches. Size tells how often a clone was seen (once, few, many) or the class of an expanded clone, and some rows leave it out.

CDR3aa	CDR3nt	v_gene	abundance	d_gene	j_gene
CASSLLTGGSSYGYTF	TGTGCCAGCAGTTTATTGACAGGGGGGAGTTCTTATGGCTACACCTTC	TRBV12-3/TRBV12-4	many	TRBD1	TRBJ1-2
CSAGGGGPYTDTQYF	TGCAGTGCTGGCGGGGGAGGGCCTTACACAGATACGCAGTATTTT	TRBV20-1	.	TRBD2	TRBJ2-3
CASSLRDRIPVYGYTF	TGTGCCAGCAGCCTCCGGGACAGGATACCTGTTTATGGCTACACCTTC	TRBV6-1	few	TRBD1	TRBJ1-2
CASSYLDRGFYNEQFF	TGTGCCAGCAGTTACCTCGACAGGGGGTTCTACAATGAGCAGTTCTTC	TRBV6-2/TRBV6-3	few	TRBD1	TRBJ2-1
CASSFTTTSTDTQYF	TGTGCCAGCAGCTTCACGACAACTAGCACAGATACGCAGTATTTT	TRBV5-6	.	.	TRBJ2-3
CASSFRRTAYGYTF	TGTGCCAGCAGTTTTCGAAGGACTGCCTATGGCTACACCTTC	TRBV12-3/TRBV12-4	.	.	TRBJ1-2
CASSEAWQGDEKLFF	TGTGCCAGCAGTGAAGCTTGGCAGGGTGATGAAAAACTGTTTTTT	TRBV2	.	.	TRBJ1-4
CASTGTQGRPEAFF	TGCGCCAGCACCGGAACACAGGGTAGGCCTGAAGCTTTCTTT	TRBV5-1	few	.	TRBJ1-1
CASSFRLAGAPSYNEQFF	TGTGCCAGCAGTTTTAGACTAGCGGGAGCCCCATCCTACAATGAGCAGTTCTTC	TRBV12-3/TRBV12-4	.	TRBD2	TRBJ2-1
CASSLEGAYSTDTQYF	TGTGCCAGCAGTTTAGAGGGGGCTTATAGCACAGATACGCAGTATTTT	TRBV28	few	TRBD1	TRBJ2-3
CSVVTGFDTQYF	TGCAGCGTCGTCACAGGGTTCGATACGCAGTATTTT	TRBV29-1	few	.	TRBJ2-3
CASSLAYGYGYTF	TGTGCCAGCAGCTTAGCGTACGGATATGGCTACACCTTC	TRBV7-2	many	.	TRBJ1-2
CSARALKQGNNSPLHF	TGCAGTGCTAGGGCCCTTAAGCAGGGCAATAATTCACCCCTCCACTTT	TRBV20-1	.	.	TRBJ1-6
CASRRGGNDYGYTF	TGTGCCAGCAGGCGGGGGGGAAATGACTATGGCTACACCTTC	TRBV5-6	.	.	TRBJ1-2
CASSLTPPSSATDTQYF	TGCGCCAGCAGCTTGACGCCCCCGTCTAGCGCAACAGATACGCAGTATTTT	TRBV5-1	many	.	TRBJ2-3
CASSPTTSGLYNEQFF	TGCGCCAGCAGCCCCACGACTAGCGGGTTATACAATGAGCAGTTCTTC	TRBV5-1	few	TRBD2	TRBJ2-1
CASSSQTYNEQYF	TGTGCCAGCAGCTCCCAGACCTACAATGAGCAGTACTTC	TRBV12-3/TRBV12-4	.	.	TRBJ2-7
CASSVGTSYRPSTDTQYF	TGTGCCAGCAGCGTAGGGACTAGCTACAGGCCTAGCACAGATACGCAGTATTTT	TRBV9	few	TRBD2	TRBJ2-3
CAIMSPGGETQYF	TGTGCCATCATGTCCCCAGGGGGCGAGACCCAGTACTTC	TRBV10-3	.	TRBD1	TRBJ2-5